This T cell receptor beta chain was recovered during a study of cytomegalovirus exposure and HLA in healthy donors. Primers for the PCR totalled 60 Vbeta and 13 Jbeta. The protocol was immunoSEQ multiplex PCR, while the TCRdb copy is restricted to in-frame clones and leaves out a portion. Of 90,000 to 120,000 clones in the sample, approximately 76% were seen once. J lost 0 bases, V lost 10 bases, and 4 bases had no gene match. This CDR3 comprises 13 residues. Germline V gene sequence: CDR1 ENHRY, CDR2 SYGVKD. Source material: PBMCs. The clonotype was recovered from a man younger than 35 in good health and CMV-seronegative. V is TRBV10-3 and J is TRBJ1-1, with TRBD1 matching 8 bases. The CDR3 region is CASTGQVNTEAFF. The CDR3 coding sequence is TGTGCCAGTACGGGACAGGTGAACACTGAAGCTTTCTTT.